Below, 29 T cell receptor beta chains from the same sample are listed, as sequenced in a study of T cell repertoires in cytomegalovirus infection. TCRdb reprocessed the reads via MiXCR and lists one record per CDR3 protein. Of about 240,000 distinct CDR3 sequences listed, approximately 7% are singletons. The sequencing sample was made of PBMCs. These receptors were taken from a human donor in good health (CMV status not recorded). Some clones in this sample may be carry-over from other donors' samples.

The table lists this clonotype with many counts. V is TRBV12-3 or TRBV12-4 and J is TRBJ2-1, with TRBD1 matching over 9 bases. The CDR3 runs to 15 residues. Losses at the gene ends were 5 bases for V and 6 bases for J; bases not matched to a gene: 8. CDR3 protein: CASSRDRDRGNEQFF. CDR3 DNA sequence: TGTGCCAGCAGTAGGGACAGGGACAGAGGCAATGAGCAGTTCTTC.

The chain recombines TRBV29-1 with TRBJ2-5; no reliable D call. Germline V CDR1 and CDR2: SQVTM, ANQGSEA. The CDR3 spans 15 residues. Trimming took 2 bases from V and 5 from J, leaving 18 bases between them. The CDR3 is CSVESLASGRETQYF. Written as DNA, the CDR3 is TGCAGCGTTGAATCACTGGCGTCTGGCAGGGAGACCCAGTACTTC.

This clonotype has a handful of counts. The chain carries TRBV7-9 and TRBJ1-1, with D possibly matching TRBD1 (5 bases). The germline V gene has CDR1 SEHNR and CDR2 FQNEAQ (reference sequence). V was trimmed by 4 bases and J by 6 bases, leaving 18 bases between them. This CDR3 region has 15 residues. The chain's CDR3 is CASSSRGGESAEAFF. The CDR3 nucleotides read TGTGCCAGCAGCTCTCGCGGAGGGGAGAGCGCTGAAGCTTTCTTT. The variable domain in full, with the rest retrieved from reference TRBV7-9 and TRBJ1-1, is DTGVSQNPRHKITKRGQNVTFRCDPISEHNRLYWYRQTLGQGPEFLTYFQNEAQLEKSRLLSDRFSAERPKGSFSTLEIQRTEQGDSAMYLCASSSRGGESAEAFFGQGTRLTVV.

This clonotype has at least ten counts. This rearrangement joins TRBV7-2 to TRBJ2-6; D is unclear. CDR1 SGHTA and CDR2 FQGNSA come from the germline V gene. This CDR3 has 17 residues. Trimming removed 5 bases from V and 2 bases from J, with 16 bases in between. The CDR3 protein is CASSPRSGRAGANVLTF. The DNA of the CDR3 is TGTGCCAGCAGCCCCCGTTCGGGTCGCGCTGGGGCCAACGTCCTGACTTTC.

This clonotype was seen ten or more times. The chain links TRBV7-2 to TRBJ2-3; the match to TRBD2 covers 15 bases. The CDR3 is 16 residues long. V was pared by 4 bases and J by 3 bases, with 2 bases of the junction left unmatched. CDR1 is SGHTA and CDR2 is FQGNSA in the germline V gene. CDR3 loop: CASSSGLAGGTDTQYF. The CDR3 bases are TGTGCCAGCAGCTCAGGACTAGCGGGGGGGACAGATACGCAGTATTTT.

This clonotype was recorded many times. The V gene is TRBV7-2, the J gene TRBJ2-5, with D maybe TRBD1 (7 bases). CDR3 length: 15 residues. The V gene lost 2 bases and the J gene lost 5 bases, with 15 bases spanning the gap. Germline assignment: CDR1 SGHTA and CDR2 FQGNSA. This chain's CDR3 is CASSLRRAGGETQYF. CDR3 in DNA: TGTGCCAGCAGCTTAAGGAGGGCAGGGGGGGAGACCCAGTACTTC.

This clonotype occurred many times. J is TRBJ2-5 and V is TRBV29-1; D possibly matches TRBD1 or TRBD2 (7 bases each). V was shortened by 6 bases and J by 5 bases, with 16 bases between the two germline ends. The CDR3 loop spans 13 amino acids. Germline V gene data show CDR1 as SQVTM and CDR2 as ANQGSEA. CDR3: CSVAQGGPETQYF. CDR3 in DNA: TGCAGCGTAGCCCAGGGGGGGCCGGAGACCCAGTACTTC.

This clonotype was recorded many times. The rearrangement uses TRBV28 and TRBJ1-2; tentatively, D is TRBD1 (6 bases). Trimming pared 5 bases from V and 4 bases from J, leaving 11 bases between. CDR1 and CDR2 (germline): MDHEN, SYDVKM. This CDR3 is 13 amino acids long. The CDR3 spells CASSPGEFYGYTF. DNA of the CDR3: TGTGCCAGCAGTCCAGGGGAATTCTATGGCTACACCTTC.

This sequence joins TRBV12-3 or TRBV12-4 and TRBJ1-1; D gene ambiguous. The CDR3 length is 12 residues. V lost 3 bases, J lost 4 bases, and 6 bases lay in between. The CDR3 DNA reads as TGTGCCAGCAGTTTTTACCTCACTGAAGCTTTCTTT. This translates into CASSFYLTEAFF.

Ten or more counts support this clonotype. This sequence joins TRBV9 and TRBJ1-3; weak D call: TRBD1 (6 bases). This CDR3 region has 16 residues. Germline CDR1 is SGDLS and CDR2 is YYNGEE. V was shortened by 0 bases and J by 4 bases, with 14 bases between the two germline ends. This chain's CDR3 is CASSVGDQGRGNTIYF. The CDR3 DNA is TGTGCCAGCAGCGTAGGAGACCAGGGGAGAGGAAACACCATATATTTT.

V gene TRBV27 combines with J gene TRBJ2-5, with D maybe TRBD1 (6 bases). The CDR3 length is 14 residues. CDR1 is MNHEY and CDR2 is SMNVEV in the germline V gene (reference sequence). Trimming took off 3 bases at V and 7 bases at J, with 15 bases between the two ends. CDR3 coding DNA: TGTGCCAGCAGTTTTGGGACACCAGAGAGGACCCAGTACTTC. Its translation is CASSFGTPERTQYF.

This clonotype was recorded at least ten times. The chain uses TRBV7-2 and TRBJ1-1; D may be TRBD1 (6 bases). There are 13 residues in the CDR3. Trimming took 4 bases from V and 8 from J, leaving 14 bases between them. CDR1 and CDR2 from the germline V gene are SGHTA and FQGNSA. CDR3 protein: CASSYLGGSEAFF. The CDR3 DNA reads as TGTGCCAGCAGCTACCTGGGGGGCAGCGAAGCTTTCTTT.

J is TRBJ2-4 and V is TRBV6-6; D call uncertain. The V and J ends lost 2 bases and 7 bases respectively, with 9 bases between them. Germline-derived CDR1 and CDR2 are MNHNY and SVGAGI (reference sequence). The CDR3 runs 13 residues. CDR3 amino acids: CASSYAKGNIQYF. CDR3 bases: TGTGCCAGCAGTTACGCTAAAGGGAACATTCAGTACTTC.

As DNA, the CDR3 is TGTGCCAGTCGCCGAGAGGGGGCTTACGAGCAGTACTTC. It encodes CASRREGAYEQYF. The V gene is TRBV19, the J gene TRBJ2-7; 7 nucleotides align to TRBD1. CDR1 and CDR2 from the germline V gene are LNHDA and SQIVND (reference sequence). V lost 8 bases and J lost 4; bases outside the gene matches: 8. The CDR3 covers 13 residues.

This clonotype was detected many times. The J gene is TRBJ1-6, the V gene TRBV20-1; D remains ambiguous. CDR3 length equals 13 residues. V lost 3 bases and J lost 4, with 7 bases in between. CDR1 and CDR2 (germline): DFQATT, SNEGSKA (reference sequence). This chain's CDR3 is CSASLAYNSPLHF. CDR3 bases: TGCAGTGCTAGTTTAGCGTATAATTCACCCCTCCACTTT.

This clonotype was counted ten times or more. CDR3 sequence reads: CASSVSGGTGTEAFF. Written as DNA, the CDR3 is TGTGCCAGCAGCGTAAGTGGGGGGACGGGCACTGAAGCTTTCTTT. The gene calls are TRBV9 and TRBJ1-1; D possibly corresponds to TRBD1 (5 bases). The CDR3 length is 15 residues. The V and J ends lost 1 base and 4 bases respectively, with 14 bases between them. The V gene's germline CDR1 is SGDLS and CDR2 YYNGEE.

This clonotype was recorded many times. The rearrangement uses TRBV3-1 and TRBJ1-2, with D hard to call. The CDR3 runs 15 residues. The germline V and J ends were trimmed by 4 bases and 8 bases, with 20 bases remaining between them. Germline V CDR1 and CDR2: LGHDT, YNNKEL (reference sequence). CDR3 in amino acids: CASSLSTGLGGGYTF. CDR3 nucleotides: TGTGCCAGCAGCCTCTCGACTGGGCTGGGAGGAGGCTACACCTTC.

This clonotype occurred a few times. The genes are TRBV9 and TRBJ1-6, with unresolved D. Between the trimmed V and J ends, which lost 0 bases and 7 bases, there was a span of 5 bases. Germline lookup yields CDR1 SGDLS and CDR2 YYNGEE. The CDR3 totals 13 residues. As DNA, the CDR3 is TGTGCCAGCAGCGTAGATCAGAATTCACCCCTCCACTTT. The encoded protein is CASSVDQNSPLHF.

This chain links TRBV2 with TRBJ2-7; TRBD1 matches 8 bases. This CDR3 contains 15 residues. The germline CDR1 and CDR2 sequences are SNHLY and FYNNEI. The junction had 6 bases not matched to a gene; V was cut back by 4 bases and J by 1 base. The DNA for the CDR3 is TGTGCCAGCAGTGTCTCAGGGGGCAGGTCCTACGAGCAGTACTTC. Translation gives CASSVSGGRSYEQYF.

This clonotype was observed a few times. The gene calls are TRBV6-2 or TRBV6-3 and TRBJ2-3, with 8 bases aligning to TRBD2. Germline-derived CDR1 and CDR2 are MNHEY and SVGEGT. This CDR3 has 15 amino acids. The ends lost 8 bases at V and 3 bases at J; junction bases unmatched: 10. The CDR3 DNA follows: TGTGCCAGCCGATTGTCGGGGGGGCGAACAGATACGCAGTATTTT. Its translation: CASRLSGGRTDTQYF.

The CDR3 nucleotides read TGTGCCAGCAGTTTGTACGGCAACTATGGCTACACCTTC. This codes for CASSLYGNYGYTF. V and J are TRBV6-2 or TRBV6-3 and TRBJ1-2; D ambiguous. V lost 4 bases, J lost 2 bases, and 8 bases lay in between. The germline V gene has CDR1 MNHEY and CDR2 SVGEGT. The CDR3 is 13 amino acids.

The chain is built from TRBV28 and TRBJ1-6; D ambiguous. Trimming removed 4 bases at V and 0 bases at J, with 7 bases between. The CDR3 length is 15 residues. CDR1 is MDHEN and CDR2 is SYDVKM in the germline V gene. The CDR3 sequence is CASSSPISYNSPLHF. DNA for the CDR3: TGTGCCAGCAGTTCCCCGATCTCCTATAATTCACCCCTCCACTTT.

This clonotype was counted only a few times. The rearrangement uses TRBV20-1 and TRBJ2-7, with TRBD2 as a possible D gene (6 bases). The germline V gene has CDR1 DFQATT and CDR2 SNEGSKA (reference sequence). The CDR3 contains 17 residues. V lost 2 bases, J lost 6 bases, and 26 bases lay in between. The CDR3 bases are TGCAGTGCTAGACCCACCCGTGACGGTATCAACGGGGGCGAGCAGTACTTC. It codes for CSARPTRDGINGGEQYF.

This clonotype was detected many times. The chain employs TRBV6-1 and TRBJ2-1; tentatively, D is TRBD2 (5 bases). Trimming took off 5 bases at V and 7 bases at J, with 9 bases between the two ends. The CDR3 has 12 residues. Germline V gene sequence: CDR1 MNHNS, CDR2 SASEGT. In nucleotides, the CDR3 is TGTGCCAGCAGTCGGGGAAGTAATGAGCAGTTCTTC. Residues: CASSRGSNEQFF.

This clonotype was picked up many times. CDR3 sequence reads: CASLGTGELFF. For the CDR3, the DNA is TGTGCCAGCCTAGGGACCGGGGAGCTGTTTTTT. This chain uses TRBV12-3 or TRBV12-4 with TRBJ2-2, with unresolved D. The CDR3 covers 11 residues. Trimming stripped 8 bases from V and 5 bases from J, with 6 bases between.

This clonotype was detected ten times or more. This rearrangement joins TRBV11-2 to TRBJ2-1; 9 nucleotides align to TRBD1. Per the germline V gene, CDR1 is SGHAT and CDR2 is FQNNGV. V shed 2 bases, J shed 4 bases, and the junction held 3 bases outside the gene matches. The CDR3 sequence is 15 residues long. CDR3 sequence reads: CASSLTTGGYNEQFF. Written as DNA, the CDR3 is TGTGCCAGCAGCTTAACGACAGGGGGTTACAATGAGCAGTTCTTC.

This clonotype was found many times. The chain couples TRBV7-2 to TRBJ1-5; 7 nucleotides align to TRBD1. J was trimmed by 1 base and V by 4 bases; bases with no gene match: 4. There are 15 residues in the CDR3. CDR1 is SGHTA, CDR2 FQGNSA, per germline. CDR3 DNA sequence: TGTGCCAGCAGCTCAGGGGGACAGAGCAATCAGCCCCAGCATTTT. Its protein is CASSSGGQSNQPQHF.

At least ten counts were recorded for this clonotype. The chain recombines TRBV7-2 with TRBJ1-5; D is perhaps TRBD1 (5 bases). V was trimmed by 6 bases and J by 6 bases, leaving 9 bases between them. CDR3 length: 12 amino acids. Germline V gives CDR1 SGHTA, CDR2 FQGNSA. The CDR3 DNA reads TGTGCCAGCAGTTCCAGGGCTCAGCCCCAGCATTTT. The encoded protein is CASSSRAQPQHF. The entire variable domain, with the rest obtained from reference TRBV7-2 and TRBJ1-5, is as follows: GAGVSQSPSNKVTEKGKDVELRCDPISGHTALYWYRQSLGQGLEFLIYFQGNSAPDKSGLPSDRFSAERTGGSVSTLTIQRTQQEDSAVYLCASSSRAQPQHFGDGTRLSIL.

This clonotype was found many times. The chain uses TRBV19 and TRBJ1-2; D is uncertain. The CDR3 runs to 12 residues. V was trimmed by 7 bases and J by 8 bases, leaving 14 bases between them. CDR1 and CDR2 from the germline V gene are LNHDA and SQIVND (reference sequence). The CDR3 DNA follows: TGTGCCAGTAAGGATGCAGTATGGGGCTACACCTTC. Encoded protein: CASKDAVWGYTF. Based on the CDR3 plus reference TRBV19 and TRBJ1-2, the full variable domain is DGGITQSPKYLFRKEGQNVTLSCEQNLNHDAMYWYRQDPGQGLRLIYYSQIVNDFQKGDIAEGYSVSREKKESFPLTVTSAQKNPTAFYLCASKDAVWGYTFGSGTRLTVV.